This T cell receptor (beta chain) was observed in a study of blood T cells in healthy people across ages. Primers used in a second PCR of roughly 6 to 11 cycles were a sample-barcoded 5' primer and a J-beta primer mix. TCRdb used MiXCR to reprocess the 5' RACE reads, holding one entry per CDR3 protein. This repertoire shows around 800,000 distinct CDR3 sequences, 20% to 30% found once; its top ten account for around 3%. The germline CDR1 and CDR2 sequences are MNHEY and SVGEGT. Trimming stripped 6 bases from V and 7 bases from J, with 13 bases between. CDR3 length: 12 amino acids. These same records also appear under a second study, on T cells of mothers and their children. From that second work: The people who donated were a few healthy Caucasian mothers and their six children.

The receptor's source is a boy younger than 18 in good health. The V call is TRBV6-2 or TRBV6-3, the J call TRBJ2-7; no firm D call. Sequenced material: blood. CDR3 amino acids: CASSRRAREQYF. Here the CDR3 DNA reads TGTGCCAGCAGCCGACGGGCTAGGGAGCAGTACTTC.